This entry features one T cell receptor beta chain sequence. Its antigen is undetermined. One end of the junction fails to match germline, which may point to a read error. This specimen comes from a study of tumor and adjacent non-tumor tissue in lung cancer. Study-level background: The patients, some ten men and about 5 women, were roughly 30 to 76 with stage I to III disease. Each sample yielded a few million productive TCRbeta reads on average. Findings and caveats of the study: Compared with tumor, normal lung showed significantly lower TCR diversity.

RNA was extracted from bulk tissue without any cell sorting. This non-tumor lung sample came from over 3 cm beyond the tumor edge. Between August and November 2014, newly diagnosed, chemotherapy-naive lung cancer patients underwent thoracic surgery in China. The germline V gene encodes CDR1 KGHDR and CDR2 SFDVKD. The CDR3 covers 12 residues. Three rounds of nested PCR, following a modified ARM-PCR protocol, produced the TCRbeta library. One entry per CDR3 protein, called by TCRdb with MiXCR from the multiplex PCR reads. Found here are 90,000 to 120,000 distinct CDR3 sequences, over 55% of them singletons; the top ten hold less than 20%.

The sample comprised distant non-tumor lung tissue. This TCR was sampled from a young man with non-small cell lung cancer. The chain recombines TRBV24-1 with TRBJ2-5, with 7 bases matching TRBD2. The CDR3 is CATSGAGESQYF. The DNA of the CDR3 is TGTGCCACCAGTGGGGCGGGAGAGAGCCAGTACTTC.